Sequencing of this T cell receptor (beta chain) was carried out in a study of blood T cell repertoires in COVID-19. For the study at large: Specimens from acute and convalescent COVID-19 originated in the United States, Italy and Spain. The cDNA or gDNA used as material had been derived from T cells, B-cell-depleted T cells, or PBMCs.

This CDR3 has 13 amino acids. CDR1 is LGHDT and CDR2 is YNNKEL in the germline V gene (reference sequence). V gave up 4 bases and J gave up 4 bases; unmatched junction bases: 1. Under the authors' procedure: Amplified reference gene primers provided the basis for estimating nucleated cell counts. Libraries were prepared by immunoSEQ multiplex PCR; TCRdb keeps only in-frame clonotypes and omits some of them. V, J and clone size derive from that table, while D and trimming were established from the DNA sequence. The data hold a few hundred thousand clones, with roughly nine tenths observed a single time.

This clonotype was obtained from a woman in her forties or fifties with acute or convalescent COVID-19. The V and J genes are TRBV3-1 (or the pseudogene TRBV3-2) and TRBJ2-3, with 8 bases identical to TRBD1. Sample: peripheral blood. CDR3 bases: TGTGCCAGCAGCCGACAGGGGCCAGATACGCAGTATTTT. Protein product: CASSRQGPDTQYF.